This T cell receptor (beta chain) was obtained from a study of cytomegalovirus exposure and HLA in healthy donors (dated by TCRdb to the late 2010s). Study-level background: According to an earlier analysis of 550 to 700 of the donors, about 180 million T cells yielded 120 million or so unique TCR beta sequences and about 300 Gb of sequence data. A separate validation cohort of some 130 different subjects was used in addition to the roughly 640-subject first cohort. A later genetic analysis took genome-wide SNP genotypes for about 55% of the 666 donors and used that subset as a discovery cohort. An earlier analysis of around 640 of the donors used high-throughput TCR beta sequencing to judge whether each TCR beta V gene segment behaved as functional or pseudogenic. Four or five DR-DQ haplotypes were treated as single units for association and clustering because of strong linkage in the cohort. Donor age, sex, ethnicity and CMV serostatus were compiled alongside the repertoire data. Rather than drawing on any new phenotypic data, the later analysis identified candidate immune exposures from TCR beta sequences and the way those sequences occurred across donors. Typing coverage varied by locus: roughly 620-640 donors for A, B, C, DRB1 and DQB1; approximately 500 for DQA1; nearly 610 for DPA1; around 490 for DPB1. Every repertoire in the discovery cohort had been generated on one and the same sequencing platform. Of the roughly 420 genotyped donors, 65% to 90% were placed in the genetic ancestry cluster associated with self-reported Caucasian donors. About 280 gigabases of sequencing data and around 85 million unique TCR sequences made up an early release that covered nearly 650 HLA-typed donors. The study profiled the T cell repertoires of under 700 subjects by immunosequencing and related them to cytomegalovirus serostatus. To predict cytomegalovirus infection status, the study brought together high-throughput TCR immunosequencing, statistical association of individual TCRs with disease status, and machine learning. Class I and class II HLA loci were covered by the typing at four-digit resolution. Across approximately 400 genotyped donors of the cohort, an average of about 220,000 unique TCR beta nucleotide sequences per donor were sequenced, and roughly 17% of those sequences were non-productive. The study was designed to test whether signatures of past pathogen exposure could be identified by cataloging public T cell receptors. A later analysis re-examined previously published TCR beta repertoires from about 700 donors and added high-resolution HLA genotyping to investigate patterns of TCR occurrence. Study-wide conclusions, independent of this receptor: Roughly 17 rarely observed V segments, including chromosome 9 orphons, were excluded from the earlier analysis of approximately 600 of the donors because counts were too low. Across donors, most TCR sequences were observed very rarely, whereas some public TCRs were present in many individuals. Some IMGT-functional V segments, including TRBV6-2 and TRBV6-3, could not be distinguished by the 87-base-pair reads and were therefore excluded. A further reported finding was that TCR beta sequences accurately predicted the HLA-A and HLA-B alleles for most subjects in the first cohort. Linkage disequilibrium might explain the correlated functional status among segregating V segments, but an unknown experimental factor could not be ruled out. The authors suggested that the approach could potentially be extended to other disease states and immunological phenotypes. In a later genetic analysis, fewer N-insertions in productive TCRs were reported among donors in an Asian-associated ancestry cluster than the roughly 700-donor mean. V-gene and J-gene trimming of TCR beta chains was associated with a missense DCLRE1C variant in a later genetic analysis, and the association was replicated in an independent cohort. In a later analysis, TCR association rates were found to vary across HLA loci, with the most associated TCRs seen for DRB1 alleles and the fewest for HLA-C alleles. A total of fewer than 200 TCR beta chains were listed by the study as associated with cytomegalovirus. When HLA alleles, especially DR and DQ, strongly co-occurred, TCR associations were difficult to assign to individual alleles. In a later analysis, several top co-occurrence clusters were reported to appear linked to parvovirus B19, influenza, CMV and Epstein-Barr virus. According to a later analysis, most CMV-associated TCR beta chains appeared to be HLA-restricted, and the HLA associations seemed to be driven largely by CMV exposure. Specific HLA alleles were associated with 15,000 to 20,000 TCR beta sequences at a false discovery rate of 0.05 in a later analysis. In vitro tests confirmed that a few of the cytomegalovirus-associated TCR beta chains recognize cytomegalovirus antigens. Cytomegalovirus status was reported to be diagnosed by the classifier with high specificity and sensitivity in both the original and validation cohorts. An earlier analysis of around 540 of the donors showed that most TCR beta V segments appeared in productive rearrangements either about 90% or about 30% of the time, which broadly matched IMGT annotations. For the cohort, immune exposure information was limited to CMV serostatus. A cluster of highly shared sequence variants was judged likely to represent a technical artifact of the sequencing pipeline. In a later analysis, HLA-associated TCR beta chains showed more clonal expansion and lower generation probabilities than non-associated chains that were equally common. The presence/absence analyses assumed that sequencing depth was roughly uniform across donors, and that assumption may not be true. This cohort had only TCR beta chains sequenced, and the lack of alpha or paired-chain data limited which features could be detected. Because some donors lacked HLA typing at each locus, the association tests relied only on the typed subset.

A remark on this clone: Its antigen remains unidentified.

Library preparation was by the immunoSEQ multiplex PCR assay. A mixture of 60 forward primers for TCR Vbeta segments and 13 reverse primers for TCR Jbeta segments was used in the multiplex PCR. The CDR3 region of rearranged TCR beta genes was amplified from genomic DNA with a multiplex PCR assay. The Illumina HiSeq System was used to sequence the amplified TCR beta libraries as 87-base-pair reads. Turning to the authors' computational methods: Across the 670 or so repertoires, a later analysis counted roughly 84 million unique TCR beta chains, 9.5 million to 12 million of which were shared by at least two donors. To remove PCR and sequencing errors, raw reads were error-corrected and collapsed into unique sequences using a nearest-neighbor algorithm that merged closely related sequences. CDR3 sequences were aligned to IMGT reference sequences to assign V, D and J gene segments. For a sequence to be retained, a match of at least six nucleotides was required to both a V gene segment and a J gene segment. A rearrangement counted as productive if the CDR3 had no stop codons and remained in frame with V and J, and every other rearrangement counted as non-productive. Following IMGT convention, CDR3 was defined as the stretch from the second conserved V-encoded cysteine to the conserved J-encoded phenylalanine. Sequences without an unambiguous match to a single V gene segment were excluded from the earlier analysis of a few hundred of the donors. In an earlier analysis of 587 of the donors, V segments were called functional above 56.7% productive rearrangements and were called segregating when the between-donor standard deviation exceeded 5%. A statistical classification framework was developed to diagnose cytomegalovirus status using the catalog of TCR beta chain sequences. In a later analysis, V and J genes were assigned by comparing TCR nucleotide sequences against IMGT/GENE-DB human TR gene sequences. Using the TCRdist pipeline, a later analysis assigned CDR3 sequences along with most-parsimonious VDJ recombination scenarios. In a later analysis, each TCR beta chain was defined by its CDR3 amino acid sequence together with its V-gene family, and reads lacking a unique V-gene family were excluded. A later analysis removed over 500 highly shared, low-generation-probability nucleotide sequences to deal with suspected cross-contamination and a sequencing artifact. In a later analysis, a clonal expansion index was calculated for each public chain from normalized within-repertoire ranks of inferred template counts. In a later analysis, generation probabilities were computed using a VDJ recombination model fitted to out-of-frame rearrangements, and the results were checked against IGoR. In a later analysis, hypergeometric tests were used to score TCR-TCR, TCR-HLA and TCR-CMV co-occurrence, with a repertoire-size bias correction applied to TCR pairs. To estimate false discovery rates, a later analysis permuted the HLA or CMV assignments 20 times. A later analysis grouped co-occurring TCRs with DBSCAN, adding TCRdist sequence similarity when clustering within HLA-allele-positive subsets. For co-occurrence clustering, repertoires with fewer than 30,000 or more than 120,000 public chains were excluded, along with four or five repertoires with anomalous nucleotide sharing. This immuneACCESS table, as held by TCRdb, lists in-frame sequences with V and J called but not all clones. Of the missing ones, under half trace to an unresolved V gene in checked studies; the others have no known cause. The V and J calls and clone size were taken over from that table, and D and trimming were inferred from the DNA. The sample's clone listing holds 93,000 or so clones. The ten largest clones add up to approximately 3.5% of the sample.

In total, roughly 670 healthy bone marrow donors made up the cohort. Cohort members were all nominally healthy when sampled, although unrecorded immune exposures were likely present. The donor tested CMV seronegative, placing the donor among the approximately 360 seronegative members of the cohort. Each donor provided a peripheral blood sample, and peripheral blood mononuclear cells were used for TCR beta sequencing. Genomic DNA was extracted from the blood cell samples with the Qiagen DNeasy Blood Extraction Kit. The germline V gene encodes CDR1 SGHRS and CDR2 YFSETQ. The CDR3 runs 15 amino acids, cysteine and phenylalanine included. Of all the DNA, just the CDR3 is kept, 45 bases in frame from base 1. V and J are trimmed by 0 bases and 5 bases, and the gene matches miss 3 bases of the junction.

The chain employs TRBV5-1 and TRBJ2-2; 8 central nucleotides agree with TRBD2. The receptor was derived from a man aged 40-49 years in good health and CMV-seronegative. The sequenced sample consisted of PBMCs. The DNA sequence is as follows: TGCGCCAGCAGCTTGGCGGGGGGGCATACCGGGGAGCTGTTTTTT. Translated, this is CASSLAGGHTGELFF. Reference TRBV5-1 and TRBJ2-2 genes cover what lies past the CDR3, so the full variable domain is KAGVTQTPRYLIKTRGQQVTLSCSPISGHRSVSWYQQTPGQGLQFLFEYFSETQRNKGNFPGRFSGRQFSNSRSEMNVSTLELGDSALYLCASSLAGGHTGELFFGEGSRLTVL.